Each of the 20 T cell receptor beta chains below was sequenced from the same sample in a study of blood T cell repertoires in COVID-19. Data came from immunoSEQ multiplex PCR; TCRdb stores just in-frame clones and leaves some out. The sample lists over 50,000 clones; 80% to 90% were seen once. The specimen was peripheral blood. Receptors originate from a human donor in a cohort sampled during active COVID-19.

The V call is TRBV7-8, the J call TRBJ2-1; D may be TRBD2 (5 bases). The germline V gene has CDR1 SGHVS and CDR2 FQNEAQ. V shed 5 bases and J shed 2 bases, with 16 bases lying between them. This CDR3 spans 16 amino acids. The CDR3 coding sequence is TGTGCCAGCAGCAATATAACGTGGGAGACCTACAATGAGCAGTTCTTC. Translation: CASSNITWETYNEQFF.

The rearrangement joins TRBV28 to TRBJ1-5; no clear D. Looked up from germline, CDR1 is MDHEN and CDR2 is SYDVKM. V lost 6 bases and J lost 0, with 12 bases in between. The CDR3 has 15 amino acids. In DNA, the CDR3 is TGTGCCAGCAGCGCGGAGTATTATAGCAATCAGCCCCAGCATTTT. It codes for CASSAEYYSNQPQHF.

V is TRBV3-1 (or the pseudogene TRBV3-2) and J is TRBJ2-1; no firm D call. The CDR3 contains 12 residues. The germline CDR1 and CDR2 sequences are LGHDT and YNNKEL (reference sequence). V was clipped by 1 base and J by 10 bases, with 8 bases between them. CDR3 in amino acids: CASSQVQEEQFF. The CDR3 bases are TGTGCCAGCAGCCAAGTCCAAGAGGAGCAGTTCTTC.

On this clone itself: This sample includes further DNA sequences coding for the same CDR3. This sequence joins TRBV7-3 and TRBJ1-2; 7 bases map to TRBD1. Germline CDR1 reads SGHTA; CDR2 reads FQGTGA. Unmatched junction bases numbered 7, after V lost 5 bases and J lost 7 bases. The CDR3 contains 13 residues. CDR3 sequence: CASSPDRDSGYTF. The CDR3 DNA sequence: TGTGCCAGCAGCCCCGACAGGGATTCTGGCTACACCTTC.

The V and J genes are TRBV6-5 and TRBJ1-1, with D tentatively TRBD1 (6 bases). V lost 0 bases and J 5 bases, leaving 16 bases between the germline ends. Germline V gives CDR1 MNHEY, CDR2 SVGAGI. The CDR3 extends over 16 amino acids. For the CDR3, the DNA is TGTGCCAGCAGTTACTCAACAGGGCGCAGGGCTACTGAAGCTTTCTTT. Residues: CASSYSTGRRATEAFF.

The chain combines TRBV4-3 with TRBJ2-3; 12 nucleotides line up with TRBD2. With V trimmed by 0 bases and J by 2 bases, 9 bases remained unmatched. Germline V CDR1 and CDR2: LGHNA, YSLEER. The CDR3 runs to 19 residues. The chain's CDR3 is CASSQEKGGLAGSTDTQYF. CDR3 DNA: TGCGCCAGCAGCCAAGAAAAGGGTGGACTAGCGGGGTCCACAGATACGCAGTATTTT.

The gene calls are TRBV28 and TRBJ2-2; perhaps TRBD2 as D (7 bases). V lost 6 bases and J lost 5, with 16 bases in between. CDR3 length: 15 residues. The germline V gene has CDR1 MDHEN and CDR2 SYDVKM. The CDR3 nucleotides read TGTGCCAGCAGGTTTTCGGGGGGCGGTACCGGGGAGCTGTTTTTT. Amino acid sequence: CASRFSGGGTGELFF.

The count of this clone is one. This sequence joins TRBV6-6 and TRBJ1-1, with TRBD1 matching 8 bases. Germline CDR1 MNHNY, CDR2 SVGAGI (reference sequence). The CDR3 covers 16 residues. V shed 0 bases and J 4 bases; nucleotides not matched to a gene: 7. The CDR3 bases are TGTGCCAGCAGTTACTCGATGTCAGGGGGCAGCACTGAAGCTTTCTTT. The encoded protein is CASSYSMSGGSTEAFF.

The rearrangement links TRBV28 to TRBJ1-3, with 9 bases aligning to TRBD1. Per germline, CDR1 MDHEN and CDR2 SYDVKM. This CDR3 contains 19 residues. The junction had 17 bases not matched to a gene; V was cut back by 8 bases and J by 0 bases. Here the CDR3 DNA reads TGTGCCAGCTCTTTCGTCGGGACAGGGAGACTGATCTCTGGAAACACCATATATTTT. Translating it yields CASSFVGTGRLISGNTIYF.

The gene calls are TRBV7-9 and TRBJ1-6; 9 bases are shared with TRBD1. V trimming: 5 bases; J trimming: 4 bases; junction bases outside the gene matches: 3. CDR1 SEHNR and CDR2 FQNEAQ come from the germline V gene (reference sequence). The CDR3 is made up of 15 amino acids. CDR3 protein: CASSRGTGYNSPLHF. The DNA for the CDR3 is TGTGCCAGCAGCCGGGGGACAGGGTATAATTCACCCCTCCACTTT.

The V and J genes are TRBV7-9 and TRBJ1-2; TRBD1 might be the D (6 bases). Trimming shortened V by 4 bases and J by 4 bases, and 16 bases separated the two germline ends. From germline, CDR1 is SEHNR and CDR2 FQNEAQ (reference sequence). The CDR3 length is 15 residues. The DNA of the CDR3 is TGTGCCAGCAGCTACCCCGCCGTACAGGGCTATGGCTACACCTTC. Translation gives CASSYPAVQGYGYTF. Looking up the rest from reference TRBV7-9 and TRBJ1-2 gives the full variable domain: DTGVSQNPRHKITKRGQNVTFRCDPISEHNRLYWYRQTLGQGPEFLTYFQNEAQLEKSRLLSDRFSAERPKGSFSTLEIQRTEQGDSAMYLCASSYPAVQGYGYTFGSGTRLTVV.

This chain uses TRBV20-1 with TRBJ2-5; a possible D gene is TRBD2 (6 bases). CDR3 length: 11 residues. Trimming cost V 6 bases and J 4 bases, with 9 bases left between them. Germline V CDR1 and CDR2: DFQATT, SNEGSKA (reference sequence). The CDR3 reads CSADGGETQYF. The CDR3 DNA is TGCAGTGCCGACGGGGGAGAGACCCAGTACTTC.

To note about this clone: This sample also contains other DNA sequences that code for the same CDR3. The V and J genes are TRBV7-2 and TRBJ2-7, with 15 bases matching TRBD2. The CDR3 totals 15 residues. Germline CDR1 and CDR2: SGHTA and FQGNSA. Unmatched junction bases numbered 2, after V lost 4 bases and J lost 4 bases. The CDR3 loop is CASSSGLAGGYEQYF. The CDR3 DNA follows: TGTGCCAGCAGCTCCGGACTAGCGGGAGGGTACGAGCAGTACTTC.

CDR3 protein: CASSQPSGNQPQHF. The CDR3 DNA sequence: TGTGCCAGCAGCCAACCCTCCGGGAATCAGCCCCAGCATTTT. V and J are TRBV4-2 and TRBJ1-5; D is ambiguous. CDR1 is LGHNA, CDR2 YNFKEQ, per germline. The ends were cut back, 2 bases at V and 4 bases at J, with 9 bases in the middle. The CDR3 spans 14 residues.

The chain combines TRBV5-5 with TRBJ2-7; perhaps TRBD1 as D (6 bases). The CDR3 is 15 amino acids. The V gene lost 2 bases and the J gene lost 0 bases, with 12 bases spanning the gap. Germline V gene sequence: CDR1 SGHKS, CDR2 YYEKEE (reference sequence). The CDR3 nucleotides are TGTGCCAGCAGCTTCGCAACAGGGAGCTCCTACGAGCAGTACTTC. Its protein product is CASSFATGSSYEQYF.

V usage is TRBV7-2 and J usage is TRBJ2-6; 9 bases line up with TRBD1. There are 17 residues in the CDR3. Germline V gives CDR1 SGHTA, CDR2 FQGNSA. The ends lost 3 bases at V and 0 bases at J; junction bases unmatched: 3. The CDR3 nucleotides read TGTGCCAGCAGCTTGACAGGGGGTTCCTCTGGGGCCAACGTCCTGACTTTC. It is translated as CASSLTGGSSGANVLTF.

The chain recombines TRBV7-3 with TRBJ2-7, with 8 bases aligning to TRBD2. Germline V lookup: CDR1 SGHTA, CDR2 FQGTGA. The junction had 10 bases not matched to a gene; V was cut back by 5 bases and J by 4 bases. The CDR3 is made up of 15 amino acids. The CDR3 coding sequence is TGTGCCAGCAGCAATGAAGCGGGGGCCCTATACGAGCAGTACTTC. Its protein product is CASSNEAGALYEQYF.

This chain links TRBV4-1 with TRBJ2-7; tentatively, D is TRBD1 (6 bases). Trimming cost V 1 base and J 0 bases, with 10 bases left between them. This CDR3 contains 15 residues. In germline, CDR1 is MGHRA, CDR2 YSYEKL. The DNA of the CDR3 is TGCGCCAGCAGCCAAGTTGTGGACAGCTCCTACGAGCAGTACTTC. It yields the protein CASSQVVDSSYEQYF.

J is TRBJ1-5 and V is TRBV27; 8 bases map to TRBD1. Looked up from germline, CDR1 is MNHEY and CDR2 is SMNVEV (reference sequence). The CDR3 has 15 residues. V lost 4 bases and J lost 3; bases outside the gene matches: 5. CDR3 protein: CASSWDRSDNQPQHF. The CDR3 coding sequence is TGTGCCAGCAGTTGGGACAGGTCCGACAATCAGCCCCAGCATTTT.

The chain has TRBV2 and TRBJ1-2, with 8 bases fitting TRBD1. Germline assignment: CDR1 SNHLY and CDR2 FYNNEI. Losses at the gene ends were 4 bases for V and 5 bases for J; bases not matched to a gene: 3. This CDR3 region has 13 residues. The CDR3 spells CASSAGQAYGYTF. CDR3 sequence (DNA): TGTGCCAGCAGTGCGGGACAGGCATATGGCTACACCTTC.